A single sample gave rise to the 3 T cell receptor beta chains below, sequenced in a study of control samples from healthy donors and cancer patients. The table came from immunoSEQ multiplex PCR; TCRdb's copy has only in-frame clones and leaves some out. The sample lists roughly 150,000 clones; 93% were seen once. Sequencing was performed on blood. The receptors here all came from a man between 45 and 60 years old in good health.

V gene TRBV30 combines with J gene TRBJ1-3, with D maybe TRBD1 (6 bases). Germline V lookup: CDR1 GTSNPN, CDR2 SVGIG (reference sequence). The V gene lost 0 bases and the J gene lost 0 bases, with 9 bases spanning the gap. The CDR3 contains 15 residues. This chain's CDR3 is CAWSVGGASGNTIYF. The DNA for the CDR3 is TGTGCCTGGAGTGTGGGGGGGGCCTCTGGAAACACCATATATTTT.

As concerns this clone: This same CDR3 is encoded by further DNA sequences in the sample. The V gene is TRBV6-5, the J gene TRBJ2-5; 8 bases are a match to TRBD2. CDR1 and CDR2 (germline): MNHEY, SVGAGI. J lost 4 bases, V lost 6 bases, and 4 bases had no gene match. The CDR3 has 13 residues. CDR3 sequence: CASRTGGGETQYF. The CDR3 bases are TGTGCCAGCAGAACGGGAGGGGGAGAGACCCAGTACTTC.

V and J are TRBV9 and TRBJ2-1; 10 nucleotides match TRBD2. CDR1 and CDR2 from the germline V gene are SGDLS and YYNGEE. Trimming cost V 0 bases and J 4 bases; bases outside gene matches: 7. The CDR3 spans 17 residues. The CDR3 bases are TGTGCCAGCAGCGTAGCTAGCGGGAGCGTGGCGTACAATGAGCAGTTCTTC. This sequence encodes CASSVASGSVAYNEQFF.